This TCR beta chain was obtained from a study of graft-versus-host responses after intestinal transplantation. The overall study: Each recipient received anti-thymocyte globulin induction, then tacrolimus and steroids for about 3 years. General study results and limits: GvH clones detected in recipient marrow included some appearing first in ileum or blood.

Germline V lookup: CDR1 SGHNT, CDR2 YYREEE (reference sequence). This CDR3 has 14 residues. The ends were cut back, 0 bases at V and 7 bases at J, with 11 bases in the middle. This clone was seen a single time. Its target is not known. Sequencing was performed with immunoSEQ multiplex PCR; in TCRdb, only in-frame clones are kept and a portion is missing. The sample lists tens of thousands of clones, around 93% occurring once. This chain uses TRBV5-4 with TRBJ2-1; D gene ambiguous. Sequenced material: unstimulated CD8+ T cells sorted from spleen or lymph node cells, taken before transplant. The TCR originated in a human donor who was the organ donor for an intestinal transplant. The CDR3 protein is CASSLEYGWNEQFF. CDR3 coding DNA: TGTGCCAGCAGCTTGGAATACGGGTGGAATGAGCAGTTCTTC.